This passage covers 16 T cell receptor beta chains from one sample sequenced in a study of blood T cell repertoires in COVID-19. Data came from immunoSEQ multiplex PCR; TCRdb stores just in-frame clones and leaves some out. Of 55,000 to 80,000 clones in the sample, approximately 80% were seen once. Sequenced: peripheral blood. These receptors were obtained from a man aged 55 to 70 with COVID-19, enrolled during active disease.

CDR3 nucleotide sequence: TGTGCCAGCAGTTTTCGAGCGGGAGGGAACTACGAGCAGTACTTC. It yields the protein CASSFRAGGNYEQYF. This chain connects TRBV27 to TRBJ2-7; 10 nucleotides line up with TRBD2. Trimming removed 3 bases from V and 3 bases from J; junction bases left unmatched: 5. Germline values: CDR1 MNHEY, CDR2 SMNVEV (reference sequence). The CDR3 runs 15 residues.

As to this clone: The conserved phenylalanine or tryptophan normally closing the CDR3 is absent here, so this likely arose from a read error. The DNA is omitted, as the CDR3 cannot be located on it reliably, and the CDR3 follows TCRdb's listing. This sequence joins TRBV9 and TRBJ2-7; TRBD2 was called by the table and not checked on the DNA. CDR1 is SGDLS, CDR2 YYNGEE, per germline. The CDR3 is 8 residues long, ends included. This chain's CDR3 is CASSPGLL.

This sequence joins TRBV29-1 and TRBJ2-7; D uncertain. The germline V gene has CDR1 SQVTM and CDR2 ANQGSEA. This CDR3 is built from 13 residues. V lost 4 bases, J lost 1 base, and 11 bases lay in between. For the CDR3, the DNA is TGCAGCGTTGTCATTGAGGTGTCCTACGAGCAGTACTTC. Protein product: CSVVIEVSYEQYF.

The chain is built from TRBV5-5 and TRBJ1-4; D possibly corresponds to TRBD1 (5 bases). Between the trimmed V and J ends, which lost 2 bases and 7 bases, there was a span of 12 bases. Looked up from germline, CDR1 is SGHKS and CDR2 is YYEKEE (reference sequence). This CDR3 spans 14 amino acids. Here the CDR3 DNA reads TGTGCCAGCAGCTTCAGGTGGGGGGGTGAAAAACTGTTTTTT. It is translated as CASSFRWGGEKLFF.

V is TRBV18 and J is TRBJ2-3; D is undetermined. The CDR3 covers 14 residues. Deletions cut 7 bases from V and 4 bases from J, with 15 bases between. Germline V lookup: CDR1 KGHSH, CDR2 LQKENI. CDR3 in amino acids: CASCMTAGADTQYF. DNA of the CDR3: TGTGCCAGCTGTATGACTGCCGGCGCAGATACGCAGTATTTT.

This clone was seen a few times. The V call is TRBV11-2, the J call TRBJ2-1, with TRBD1 matching 7 bases. V was pared by 4 bases and J by 7 bases, with 7 bases of the junction left unmatched. The germline CDR1 and CDR2 sequences are SGHAT and FQNNGV. The CDR3 runs to 14 residues. The CDR3 nucleotides read TGTGCCAGCAGCTGGTCATACAGGGGAAATGAGCAGTTCTTC. Its protein product is CASSWSYRGNEQFF.

The chain recombines TRBV12-5 with TRBJ1-1; 10 bases map to TRBD1. The germline V gene encodes CDR1 LGHNT and CDR2 FRNRAP. The CDR3 sequence is 13 residues long. V was pared by 5 bases and J by 10 bases, with 7 bases of the junction left unmatched. CDR3 in amino acids: CASGVGTGAGAFF. The CDR3 nucleotides are TGTGCTAGTGGTGTCGGGACAGGGGCCGGAGCTTTCTTT.

V gene TRBV11-2 combines with J gene TRBJ2-2; 7 bases map to TRBD2. Germline assignment: CDR1 SGHAT and CDR2 FQNNGV. The CDR3 spans 15 residues. J gave up 4 bases and V 5 bases, and 7 bases lay outside the gene matches. The CDR3 DNA reads as TGTGCCAGCAGCCCTCTTGGGGGGGGCACCGGGGAGCTGTTTTTT. As protein: CASSPLGGGTGELFF.

The rearrangement links TRBV19 to TRBJ2-2; D unresolved. Germline V gives CDR1 LNHDA, CDR2 SQIVND (reference sequence). The CDR3 is made up of 12 amino acids. V dropped 5 bases and J dropped 7 bases, with 8 bases sitting between them. The CDR3 nucleotides read TGTGCCAGTAGTCCGTCCTTCGGGGAGCTGTTTTTT. Residues: CASSPSFGELFF.

In its sample, this clone was seen a few times. The J gene is TRBJ1-2, the V gene TRBV6-5; 8 bases align to TRBD1. Trimming cost V 7 bases and J 7 bases; bases outside gene matches: 14. The CDR3 sequence is 15 residues long. The germline gives CDR1 MNHEY, CDR2 SVGAGI. The CDR3 protein is CASTASGGRRSGYTF. The CDR3 region has the DNA TGTGCCAGCACAGCATCAGGGGGCAGGAGGTCTGGCTACACCTTC.

This clone showed up just once. V and J are TRBV6-5 and TRBJ1-2; no clear D gene. The germline V gene has CDR1 MNHEY and CDR2 SVGAGI. V was cut by 6 bases and J by 1 base, with 9 bases left in between. This CDR3 has 13 amino acids. The CDR3 is CASSLGNNYGYTF. DNA of the CDR3: TGTGCCAGCAGCCTCGGGAATAACTATGGCTACACCTTC.

The chain joins TRBV7-3 to TRBJ2-1; possibly TRBD2 for D (6 bases). The CDR3 totals 13 residues. Trimming left V 5 bases short and J 6 bases short, with 11 bases between. Looked up from germline, CDR1 is SGHTA and CDR2 is FQGTGA. CDR3 protein: CASSRESGNEQFF. In nucleotides, the CDR3 is TGTGCCAGCAGCCGGGAGTCCGGCAATGAGCAGTTCTTC.

This clone was recorded a few times. This sequence joins TRBV21-1 and TRBJ2-1; TRBD2, as called in the table, went unchecked against the DNA. TRBV21-1 is a pseudogene segment. The CDR3 is 16 residues long. The CDR3: CASSKARPGNNNEQFF. In DNA form, the CDR3 reads TGTGCCAGCAGCAAAGCAAGGCCGGGTAATAACAATGAGCAGTTCTTC.

The chain carries TRBV27 and TRBJ2-3, with 7 nucleotides matching TRBD1. This CDR3 spans 11 amino acids. J gave up 12 bases and V 6 bases, and 6 bases lay outside the gene matches. Germline V gene sequence: CDR1 MNHEY, CDR2 SMNVEV (reference sequence). The CDR3 DNA reads as TGTGCCAGCAGAGATTACAGGGGACAGTATTTT. This codes for CASRDYRGQYF.

This clone was observed a single time. The CDR3 DNA follows: TGTGCCAGCAGCGCTTCGGGACAGCCTAATTCACCCCTCCACTTT. Protein: CASSASGQPNSPLHF. The chain joins TRBV9 to TRBJ1-6; TRBD1 matches 7 bases. The J segment lost 6 bases and the V segment lost 3 bases, leaving 6 bases of the junction unmatched. CDR1 is SGDLS and CDR2 is YYNGEE in the germline V gene. The CDR3 runs to 15 residues.

The chain is built from TRBV11-2 and TRBJ2-1; D is possibly TRBD2 (6 bases). CDR3 size: 14 residues. CDR1 and CDR2 from the germline V gene are SGHAT and FQNNGV. The V end was cut by 4 bases, the J end by 5 bases, with 12 bases between. The CDR3 DNA reads as TGTGCCAGCAGCTCACGGCCGGGGGACAATGAGCAGTTCTTC. This codes for CASSSRPGDNEQFF.